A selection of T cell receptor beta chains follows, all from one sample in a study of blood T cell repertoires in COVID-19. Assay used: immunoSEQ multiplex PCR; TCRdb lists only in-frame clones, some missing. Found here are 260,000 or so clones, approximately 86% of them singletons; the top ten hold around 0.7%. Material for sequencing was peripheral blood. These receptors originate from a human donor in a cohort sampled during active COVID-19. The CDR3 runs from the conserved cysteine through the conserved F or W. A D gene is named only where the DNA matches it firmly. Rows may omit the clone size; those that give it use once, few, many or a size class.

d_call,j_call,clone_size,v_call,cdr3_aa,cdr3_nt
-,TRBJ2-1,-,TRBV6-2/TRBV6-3,CASSYVGTYNEQFF,TGTGCCAGCAGTTACGTCGGGACCTACAATGAGCAGTTCTTC
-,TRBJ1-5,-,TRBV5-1,CASSFWGAENQPQHF,TGCGCCAGCAGCTTTTGGGGCGCGGAGAATCAGCCCCAGCATTTT
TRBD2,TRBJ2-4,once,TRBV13,CASSSYSGLAGDSSKNIQYF,TGTGCCAGCAGCTCATATTCCGGACTAGCGGGGGATTCTAGCAAAAACATTCAGTACTTC
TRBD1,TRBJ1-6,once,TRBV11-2,CASSPYRGDSLKNSPLHF,TGTGCCAGCAGCCCATATAGGGGGGACAGCCTTAAAAATTCACCCCTCCACTTT
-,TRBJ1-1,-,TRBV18,CASSRTDAEAFF,TGTGCCAGCTCACGGACAGACGCTGAAGCTTTCTTT
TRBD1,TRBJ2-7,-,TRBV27,CASSRTGRYEQYF,TGTGCCAGCAGCCGGACAGGGAGGTACGAGCAGTACTTC
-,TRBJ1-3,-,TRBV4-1,CASSQARGPSGNTIYF,TGCGCCAGCAGCCAAGCCCGGGGTCCCTCTGGAAACACCATATATTTT
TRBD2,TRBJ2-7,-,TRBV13,CATSPQVAGGGYEQYF,TGTGCCACCAGCCCCCAGGTAGCGGGGGGAGGTTACGAGCAGTACTTC
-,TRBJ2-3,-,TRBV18,CASSPGNRGTDTQYF,TGTGCCAGCTCACCAGGAAATCGCGGGACAGATACGCAGTATTTT
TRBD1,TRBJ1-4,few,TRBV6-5,CASSRQGGPNEKLFF,TGTGCCAGCAGTCGACAGGGGGGGCCTAATGAAAAACTGTTTTTT